These T cell receptor beta chains were read from a single sample in a study of blood T cell repertoires in COVID-19. Generated by immunoSEQ multiplex PCR, the TCRdb table keeps only in-frame clones and is missing some. Seen here are roughly 110,000 clones, around 86% observed once, and the top ten hold 7% to 9.5%. Sequencing input: peripheral blood. All receptors come from a man in his 70s with acute or convalescent COVID-19. Both conserved end residues are part of each CDR3. The D gene is left open where the match is weak. The size field is filled for only some rows; it gives once, few, many or a size class.

CDR3nt,CDR3aa,abundance,d_gene,v_gene,j_gene
TGTGCCGTCCGGGACAGGGTGTTCTATGGCTACACCTTC,CAVRDRVFYGYTF,NA,TRBD1,TRBV30,TRBJ1-2
TGTGCCAGCAGCCCCCGTGGACAGCTCTCTGGAAACACCATATATTTT,CASSPRGQLSGNTIYF,once,NA,TRBV7-9,TRBJ1-3
TGTGCCACCAGCAGAGCCCGGGGCACTGAAGCTTTCTTT,CATSRARGTEAFF,NA,NA,TRBV15,TRBJ1-1
TGTGCCAGCAGCCAAGAGGCGGGGGGCAGTAATGAAAAACTGTTTTTT,CASSQEAGGSNEKLFF,NA,NA,TRBV4-2,TRBJ1-4
TGTGCCTGGAGTGAACAGGGGAACACTGAAGCTTTCTTT,CAWSEQGNTEAFF,once,NA,TRBV30,TRBJ1-1
TGTGCCAGCATCGGACAGGGGGCGAATCAGCCCCAGCATTTT,CASIGQGANQPQHF,NA,TRBD1,TRBV28,TRBJ1-5
TGCAGCGTTGAAGGGGGCGGCCGAGGGACCCAGTACTTC,CSVEGGGRGTQYF,NA,NA,TRBV29-1,TRBJ2-5
TGTGCCAGCAACCTAGCGGGAGGAAGCAATGAGCAGTTCTTC,CASNLAGGSNEQFF,NA,TRBD2,TRBV7-9,TRBJ2-1
TGCGCCAGCAGCTCGAACCAGGGGGCGGGCACTGAAGCTTTCTTT,CASSSNQGAGTEAFF,NA,TRBD1,TRBV5-1,TRBJ1-1
TGTGCCAGCAGACTACTTCGGGGGGGGTCGCAAGGGTACTATGGCTACACCTTC,CASRLLRGGSQGYYGYTF,NA,NA,TRBV28,TRBJ1-2
TGTGCCAGCAGTGAAATTCGGGGGGGAATCTATGGCTACACCTTC,CASSEIRGGIYGYTF,NA,NA,TRBV6-1,TRBJ1-2
TGTGCCAGCAGCCCGGGGGGGGTCTCTGGAAACACCATATATTTT,CASSPGGVSGNTIYF,NA,NA,TRBV28,TRBJ1-3
TGCGCCAGCAGCCTGGGACTTAGGGAGACCCAGTACTTC,CASSLGLRETQYF,NA,NA,TRBV5-1,TRBJ2-5
TGTGCCAGCAGTTACGGCCTAGCGGGGGGGCGCGAGCAGTTCTTC,CASSYGLAGGREQFF,once,TRBD2,TRBV6-5,TRBJ2-1
TGTGCCAGCTCAGCGGGACAGGGAAACGATTCACCCCTCCACTTT,CASSAGQGNDSPLHF,NA,TRBD1,TRBV18,TRBJ1-6
TGTGCCAGCAGCCAGGACAGCATGAATGAAAAACTGTTTTTT,CASSQDSMNEKLFF,NA,NA,TRBV3-1/TRBV3-2,TRBJ1-4
TGTGCCAGCAGCCCCCCGGGAGATACGCAGTATTTT,CASSPPGDTQYF,once,NA,TRBV7-3,TRBJ2-3
TGTGCCAGCAGCCAAGACGCTGAGGGCTACACCTTC,CASSQDAEGYTF,few,NA,TRBV4-2,TRBJ1-2
TGTGCCAGCAGTCTGATACTAGCAGGCTACGAGCAGTACTTC,CASSLILAGYEQYF,few,NA,TRBV28,TRBJ2-7
TGTGCCAGCAGCGTAGGACTGATCACCGGGGAGCTGTTTTTT,CASSVGLITGELFF,NA,NA,TRBV9,TRBJ2-2